This entry concerns a single T cell receptor (beta chain). Its antigen is not identified. Here immunoSEQ multiplex PCR was the method, and the copy in TCRdb shows in-frame clones only, minus some. The table has about 33,000 clones, around 90% seen once. The data are from a study of T cells in localized non-small cell lung cancer. Study-wide results and caveats: Measurement of T cell clonality placed uninvolved adjacent lung highest, above the level in tumor. Appearances in adjacent lung were noted for a median about 60 of the top 100 tumor clones.

The source is a man between 40 and 75 years old with stage I lung adenocarcinoma. Sequenced here: peripheral blood, sampled before any cancer treatment.

CDR3 in amino acids: CASSPDMDKLFF. In nucleotides, the CDR3 is TGTGCCAGCAGCCCAGACATGGACAAACTGTTTTTT. V gene TRBV7-2 combines with J gene TRBJ1-4; D unclear. The germline CDR1 and CDR2 sequences are SGHTA and FQGNSA. Trimming stripped 5 bases from V and 11 bases from J, with 12 bases between. The CDR3 is 12 residues long.